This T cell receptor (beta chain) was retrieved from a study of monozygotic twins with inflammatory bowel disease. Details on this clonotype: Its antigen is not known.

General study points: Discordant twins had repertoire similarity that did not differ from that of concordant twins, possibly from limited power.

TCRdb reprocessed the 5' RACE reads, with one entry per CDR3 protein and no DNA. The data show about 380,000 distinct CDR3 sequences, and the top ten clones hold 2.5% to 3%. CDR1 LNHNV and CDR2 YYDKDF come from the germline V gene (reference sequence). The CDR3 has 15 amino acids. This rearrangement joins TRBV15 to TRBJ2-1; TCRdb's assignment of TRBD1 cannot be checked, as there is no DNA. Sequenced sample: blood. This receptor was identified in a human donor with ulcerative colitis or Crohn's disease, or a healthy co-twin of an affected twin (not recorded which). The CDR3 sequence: CATSGQGDGYNEQFF.